The 30 T cell receptor beta chains listed next were all sequenced from one sample in a study of T cell repertoires in cytomegalovirus infection. Each CDR3 protein gets one entry after TCRdb re-called the reads with MiXCR. The table has approximately 250,000 distinct CDR3 sequences, roughly 12% seen once. The sample comprised PBMCs. The receptors come from a human donor in good health (CMV status not recorded). Some clones in this sample may be carry-over from other donors' samples.

The chain has TRBV7-8 and TRBJ1-1; D remains unclear. The V end was cut by 6 bases, the J end by 1 base, with 9 bases between. The CDR3 contains 13 residues. Germline CDR1 reads SGHVS; CDR2 reads FQNEAQ. The CDR3 protein is CASRLSRNTEAFF. CDR3 DNA: TGTGCCAGCAGACTTTCCAGGAACACTGAAGCTTTCTTT.

This clonotype was picked up many times. This chain joins TRBV7-9 and TRBJ1-6, with TRBD1 identical over 11 bases. The junction had 4 bases not matched to a gene; V was cut back by 5 bases and J by 7 bases. This CDR3 has 15 residues. From germline, CDR1 is SEHNR and CDR2 FQNEAQ (reference sequence). The CDR3 DNA is TGTGCCAGCAGCACCCGGACAGGGGGCAATTCACCCCTCCACTTT. This gives the protein CASSTRTGGNSPLHF.

This clonotype has a count of ten or more. The J gene is TRBJ2-2, the V gene TRBV6-5; D uncertain. The length of the CDR3 is 14 residues. V was trimmed by 2 bases and J by 4 bases, leaving 8 bases between them. Germline V gene lookup returns CDR1 MNHEY and CDR2 SVGAGI. CDR3 in DNA: TGTGCCAGCAGTTACCTCGACGGCACCGGGGAGCTGTTTTTT. Translated, it gives CASSYLDGTGELFF.

This clonotype has a count of ten or more. The V gene is TRBV7-2, the J gene TRBJ2-7; D unresolved. There are 15 residues in the CDR3. The V gene's germline CDR1 is SGHTA and CDR2 FQGNSA. Deletions cut 2 bases from V and 0 bases from J, with 11 bases between. The CDR3 DNA sequence: TGTGCCAGCAGCTTATACCGAGACCTCTCCTACGAGCAGTACTTC. Translated, it gives CASSLYRDLSYEQYF.

This clonotype was recorded a few times. The chain uses TRBV29-1 and TRBJ2-2; 8 nucleotides agree with TRBD1. V shed 7 bases and J 5 bases; nucleotides not matched to a gene: 6. CDR1 is SQVTM and CDR2 is ANQGSEA in the germline V gene. The CDR3 is 13 residues long. CDR3 nucleotide sequence: TGCAGCGCCAAAGACAGGGGAACCGGGGAGCTGTTTTTT. It codes for CSAKDRGTGELFF.

This clonotype has ten or more counts. The CDR3 DNA reads TGTGCCAGCAGCCCTCCCAGCTCCTATGGCTACACCTTC. Amino acid sequence: CASSPPSSYGYTF. The chain has TRBV7-2 and TRBJ1-2; D not certain. The length of the CDR3 is 13 residues. Germline-derived CDR1 and CDR2 are SGHTA and FQGNSA. V was cut by 5 bases and J by 4 bases, with 11 bases left in between. Filled out from reference TRBV7-2 and TRBJ1-2, the complete variable domain reads GAGVSQSPSNKVTEKGKDVELRCDPISGHTALYWYRQSLGQGLEFLIYFQGNSAPDKSGLPSDRFSAERTGGSVSTLTIQRTQQEDSAVYLCASSPPSSYGYTFGSGTRLTVV.

This chain connects TRBV15 to TRBJ2-1, with 15 bases fitting TRBD2. The CDR3 runs to 18 residues. Losses at the gene ends were 3 bases for V and 1 base for J; bases not matched to a gene: 4. CDR1 and CDR2 (germline): LNHNV, YYDKDF (reference sequence). CDR3 amino acids: CATSRGLAGGRSYNEQFF. The CDR3 DNA sequence: TGTGCCACCAGCAGGGGACTAGCGGGAGGAAGGTCCTACAATGAGCAGTTCTTC. The variable domain in full, with the rest retrieved from reference TRBV15 and TRBJ2-1, is DAMVIQNPRYQVTQFGKPVTLSCSQTLNHNVMYWYQQKSSQAPKLLFHYYDKDFNNEADTPDNFQSRRPNTSFCFLDIRSPGLGDTAMYLCATSRGLAGGRSYNEQFFGPGTRLTVL.

This rearrangement joins TRBV20-1 to TRBJ2-1, with 16 bases identical to TRBD2. After removal of 4 bases from V and 2 bases from J, the junction contained 8 bases not matched to a gene. The CDR3 is 18 amino acids. Germline values: CDR1 DFQATT, CDR2 SNEGSKA (reference sequence). The CDR3 coding sequence is TGCAGTGCTACTTCGCCGGGACTAGCGGGAGGGACCTACAATGAGCAGTTCTTC. It translates to CSATSPGLAGGTYNEQFF.

This clonotype has ten or more counts. This rearrangement joins TRBV7-8 to TRBJ2-7; 11 positions agree with TRBD1. The CDR3 sequence is 15 residues long. The germline V gene encodes CDR1 SGHVS and CDR2 FQNEAQ. The junction had 6 bases not matched to a gene; V was cut back by 2 bases and J by 6 bases. The CDR3 reads CASSLLGQGAGEQYF. Written as DNA, the CDR3 is TGTGCCAGCAGCTTATTAGGACAGGGGGCTGGCGAGCAGTACTTC.

This clonotype was recorded a few times. V is TRBV2 and J is TRBJ2-7, with a possible D match to TRBD2 (5 bases). The CDR3 length is 13 residues. V lost 8 bases to trimming and J lost 6 bases, with 17 bases between them. CDR1 SNHLY and CDR2 FYNNEI come from the germline V gene. The CDR3 protein is CASSTGVLGEQYF. The CDR3 bases are TGTGCCAGCTCCACCGGGGTGCTTGGCGAGCAGTACTTC.

This clonotype was counted many times. This rearrangement joins TRBV7-2 to TRBJ2-7, with 10 bases aligning to TRBD1. CDR3 length equals 15 residues. The V gene's germline CDR1 is SGHTA and CDR2 FQGNSA. J gave up 2 bases and V 4 bases, and 5 bases lay outside the gene matches. Written as DNA, the CDR3 is TGTGCCAGCAGCTCATGGACAGGGGGGACCTACGAGCAGTACTTC. Translating gives CASSSWTGGTYEQYF.

In its sample, this clonotype was seen many times. CDR3 protein: CASSLAGGGPYNEQFF. The CDR3 region has the DNA TGTGCCAGCAGCTTAGCAGGGGGGGGACCCTACAATGAGCAGTTCTTC. The chain joins TRBV7-8 to TRBJ2-1; possibly TRBD2 for D (7 bases). Germline CDR1 SGHVS, CDR2 FQNEAQ. V lost 0 bases and J lost 2, with 11 bases in between. The CDR3 totals 16 residues.

This sequence joins TRBV28 and TRBJ1-2; TRBD1 is a possible D gene (6 bases). CDR3 length: 16 amino acids. Germline lookup yields CDR1 MDHEN and CDR2 SYDVKM. V dropped 4 bases and J dropped 0 bases, with 15 bases sitting between them. The CDR3 sequence is CASSSPDRQANYGYTF. The CDR3 nucleotides read TGTGCCAGCAGTTCCCCAGACAGGCAAGCTAACTATGGCTACACCTTC.

This clonotype was counted many times. The chain links TRBV12-3 or TRBV12-4 to TRBJ1-6; 8 bases line up with TRBD1. The CDR3 covers 14 residues. Unmatched junction bases numbered 6, after V lost 5 bases and J lost 9 bases. This CDR3 is CASSRTGTSSPLHF. In nucleotides, the CDR3 is TGTGCCAGCAGTAGGACAGGGACGAGTTCACCCCTCCACTTT.

This chain joins TRBV28 and TRBJ1-3; D remains ambiguous. The germline V gene has CDR1 MDHEN and CDR2 SYDVKM. CDR3 length: 14 residues. V gave up 1 base and J gave up 0 bases, with 4 bases separating them. The CDR3 sequence: CASSLSGSGNTIYF. In nucleotides, the CDR3 is TGTGCCAGCAGTTTATCAGGCTCTGGAAACACCATATATTTT.

Comments on this clonotype: As the CDR3 is not closed by the conserved phenylalanine or tryptophan, this likely results from a read error. The rearrangement links TRBV2 to TRBJ2-5; TRBD1 agrees at 7 bases. After removal of 7 bases from V and 5 bases from J, the junction contained 7 bases not matched to a gene. CDR3 length: 13 amino acids. Per the germline V gene, CDR1 is SNHLY and CDR2 is FYNNEI. The CDR3 protein is CASTLTGSETQYS. The CDR3 nucleotides read TGTGCCAGCACCCTGACAGGGTCGGAGACCCAGTACTCC.

This clonotype was picked up many times. The chain employs TRBV2 and TRBJ2-7; the D is unclear. V shed 4 bases and J shed 2 bases, with 18 bases lying between them. Per germline, CDR1 SNHLY and CDR2 FYNNEI. This CDR3 comprises 16 residues. In nucleotides, the CDR3 is TGTGCCAGCAGTGGAGATGACATCGCGGTTGCCTACGAGCAGTACTTC. It encodes CASSGDDIAVAYEQYF.

This clonotype was counted at least ten times. The gene calls are TRBV28 and TRBJ2-7; 8 bases match TRBD2. The CDR3 is 16 amino acids. Germline loops: CDR1 MDHEN, CDR2 SYDVKM. Trimming at V came to 4 bases and at J to 3 bases, leaving 11 bases not matched to a gene. The CDR3 reads CASSYIVTAGDYEQYF. CDR3 DNA sequence: TGTGCCAGCAGTTATATCGTAACAGCGGGGGACTACGAGCAGTACTTC.

This chain joins TRBV29-1 and TRBJ2-7; D is tentatively TRBD1 or TRBD2 (5 bases each). The V gene lost 7 bases and the J gene lost 6 bases, with 13 bases spanning the gap. The germline gives CDR1 SQVTM, CDR2 ANQGSEA. This CDR3 is 11 amino acids long. Here the CDR3 DNA reads TGCAGCGCGGCCGACGGGGCCGAGCAGTACTTC. It encodes CSAADGAEQYF.

Many counts were recorded for this clonotype. The rearrangement uses TRBV6-1 and TRBJ2-7; 7 nucleotides agree with TRBD2. Germline V gene data show CDR1 as MNHNS and CDR2 as SASEGT. V lost 8 bases, J lost 6 bases, and 4 bases stayed unmatched. The CDR3 has 11 residues. CDR3: CASSTGGEQYF. CDR3 sequence (DNA): TGTGCCAGCTCAACGGGAGGCGAGCAGTACTTC.

This clonotype was observed many times. The chain couples TRBV19 to TRBJ2-1; no reliable D call. The CDR3 is 15 amino acids. Between the trimmed V and J ends, which lost 6 bases and 9 bases, there was a span of 21 bases. Per the germline V gene, CDR1 is LNHDA and CDR2 is SQIVND (reference sequence). The CDR3 protein is CASRMDASKSSEQFF. CDR3 DNA: TGTGCCAGTAGGATGGACGCATCTAAAAGTAGTGAGCAGTTCTTC.

This chain connects TRBV2 to TRBJ1-5; D is perhaps TRBD1 (5 bases). V was clipped by 6 bases and J by 0 bases, with 12 bases between them. This CDR3 region has 15 residues. Germline assignment: CDR1 SNHLY and CDR2 FYNNEI. The CDR3 DNA is TGTGCCAGCAGCCTCCGGGACGTTAGCAATCAGCCCCAGCATTTT. It encodes CASSLRDVSNQPQHF.

The chain uses TRBV7-3 and TRBJ2-3; tentatively, D is TRBD2 (6 bases). There are 15 residues in the CDR3. Trimming removed 5 bases from V and 0 bases from J, with 12 bases in between. In germline, CDR1 is SGHTA, CDR2 FQGTGA. The CDR3 is CASSTGAGSTDTQYF. CDR3 DNA: TGTGCCAGCAGCACTGGGGCGGGAAGCACAGATACGCAGTATTTT. The complete variable domain, with remaining parts taken from reference TRBV7-3 and TRBJ2-3, reads GAGVSQTPSNKVTEKGKYVELRCDPISGHTALYWYRQSLGQGPEFLIYFQGTGAADDSGLPNDRFFAVRPEGSVSTLKIQRTERGDSAVYLCASSTGAGSTDTQYFGPGTRLTVL.

The chain is built from TRBV6-2 or TRBV6-3 and TRBJ2-1; 10 nucleotides match TRBD2. With 0 bases clipped from V and 5 bases from J, the junction kept 13 bases outside the gene matches. The germline V gene has CDR1 MNHEY and CDR2 SVGEGT. The CDR3 has 19 amino acids. In nucleotides, the CDR3 is TGTGCCAGCAGTTACTCGATAGCCCCGGCTAGCGGGGGTAACAATGAGCAGTTCTTC. Its protein is CASSYSIAPASGGNNEQFF.

This chain connects TRBV20-1 to TRBJ2-1; 9 bases match TRBD2. From germline, CDR1 is DFQATT and CDR2 SNEGSKA (reference sequence). The junction had 8 bases not matched to a gene; V was cut back by 0 bases and J by 8 bases. The CDR3 contains 15 residues. The CDR3 loop is CSARDPLAGRDEQFF. The CDR3 DNA is TGCAGTGCTAGAGATCCTCTAGCGGGAAGGGATGAGCAGTTCTTC.

This clonotype has a count of ten or more. The chain recombines TRBV7-8 with TRBJ2-5; 7 nucleotides match TRBD1. J gave up 5 bases and V 5 bases, and 11 bases lay outside the gene matches. The CDR3 has 15 amino acids. The germline V gene has CDR1 SGHVS and CDR2 FQNEAQ. The CDR3 nucleotides read TGTGCCAGCAGCCTATTTGACAGGGCCCAGGAGACCCAGTACTTC. Its translation is CASSLFDRAQETQYF.

This clonotype was detected many times. Written as DNA, the CDR3 is TGTGCCAGCGGGGACAGGGACAACGAGCAGTACTTC. Residues: CASGDRDNEQYF. The genes are TRBV28 and TRBJ2-7; 9 positions agree with TRBD1. Germline CDR1 MDHEN, CDR2 SYDVKM. With V trimmed by 8 bases and J by 5 bases, 4 bases remained unmatched. The CDR3 covers 12 residues.

This clonotype was detected ten times or more. The chain links TRBV7-2 to TRBJ1-1; D is undetermined. V was trimmed by 5 bases and J by 1 base, leaving 11 bases between them. Germline lookup yields CDR1 SGHTA and CDR2 FQGNSA. The CDR3 consists of 14 residues. The DNA for the CDR3 is TGTGCCAGCAGCCGATGGGCAGAGAACACTGAAGCTTTCTTT. This sequence encodes CASSRWAENTEAFF.

This clonotype came up many times. V usage is TRBV7-3 and J usage is TRBJ2-6; possible D gene TRBD1, 6 bases. CDR3 size: 14 residues. Deletions cut 4 bases from V and 3 bases from J, with 7 bases between. The V gene's germline CDR1 is SGHTA and CDR2 FQGTGA. The CDR3 spells CASSSRGGANVLTF. The CDR3, as DNA: TGTGCCAGCAGCTCCAGGGGTGGGGCCAACGTCCTGACTTTC.

This clonotype is medium-sized. The V call is TRBV7-2, the J call TRBJ2-3; no definite D call. Germline V gives CDR1 SGHTA, CDR2 FQGNSA. This CDR3 comprises 14 residues. Trimming removed 11 bases at V and 0 bases at J, with 15 bases between. The DNA for the CDR3 is TGTGCCTGCGCTGTAGCATCAAGCACAGATACGCAGTATTTT. This gives the protein CACAVASSTDTQYF. Full variable domain (remainder filled in from reference TRBV7-2 and TRBJ2-3): GAGVSQSPSNKVTEKGKDVELRCDPISGHTALYWYRQSLGQGLEFLIYFQGNSAPDKSGLPSDRFSAERTGGSVSTLTIQRTQQEDSAVYLCACAVASSTDTQYFGPGTRLTVL.